Given below is one TCR beta chain in context. This clonotype came up many times. What antigen it recognizes has not been identified. Per-base quality was not reported, and no clone a single base away is much larger than it. Including the terminal cysteine and phenylalanine, the CDR3 comprises 15 residues. Here the CDR3 DNA is all that survives: 45 bases in frame from base 1. V lost 3 bases and J lost 5 bases; the stretch between them is 19 bases long. The germline V gene (reference sequence) yields DFQATT for CDR1 and SNEGSKA for CDR2. This sample stems from a study of T-cell reconstitution after alpha-beta-depleted transplantation in children (dated by TCRdb to about 2016). Background for the entire study: Using TCR repertoire profiling, the study followed T-cell immune reconstitution in a quantitative way in children after TCRalphabeta/CD19-depleted allogeneic hematopoietic cell transplantation.

The library was generated by PCR. Sequencing used an Illumina HiSeq 2500. TCR libraries were prepared with molecular barcoding, using unique molecular identifiers to normalize TCRbeta repertoire quantification. TCRdb handled the public reads itself, with Q25 trimming in fastp and clone calling in MiXCR, and kept productive beta chains. For every CDR3 protein sequence, its rows merge into one entry that carries the most common genes and DNA. The sample table contains tens of thousands of distinct CDR3 sequences; only one count was recorded for about 7% of them. The ten largest clonotypes hold over 2.5% of the sample.

The sequence was collected from a human donor who donated a stem cell graft to a child with acute lymphoblastic leukemia. The sequence joins TRBV20-1 to TRBJ1-2; TRBD1 might be the D gene, on 5 matching bases. The material sequenced was PBMCs from the stem cell graft donor, taken from the stem cell graft. CDR3 region: CSASPHAPGRYGYTF. The nucleotide sequence reads as follows: TGCAGTGCTAGCCCCCACGCTCCGGGGCGGTATGGCTACACCTTC.